This T cell receptor (beta chain) was documented in a study of cytomegalovirus exposure and HLA in healthy donors. PCR used 60 Vbeta primers and 13 Jbeta primers. The method was immunoSEQ multiplex PCR; TCRdb's version includes in-frame clones alone and lacks a portion of them. Of around 130,000 clones in the sample, around 80% were seen once. Study-wide results and caveats: More clonal expansion characterized HLA-associated TCR beta chains than equally common others in a later analysis. A missense DCLRE1C variant was associated with V- and J-gene trimming of TCR beta chains in a later analysis, and an independent cohort replicated the association.

In its sample, this clone was seen a few times. Its antigen remains unknown. There are 19 residues in the CDR3. Germline V gene data show CDR1 as SGHKS and CDR2 as YYEKEE (reference sequence). Trimming removed 3 bases at V and 2 bases at J, with 23 bases between. This TCR came from a woman aged 18 to 35 in good health and CMV-seronegative. The sequenced sample consisted of PBMCs. The chain has TRBV5-5 and TRBJ2-2, with unresolved D. The CDR3 DNA is TGTGCCAGCAGCTCCTACGGTAGCCCAACTCAAGTAAACACCGGGGAGCTGTTTTTT. Its protein is CASSSYGSPTQVNTGELFF. The full variable domain, its missing parts supplied by reference TRBV5-5 and TRBJ2-2, is DAGVTQSPTHLIKTRGQQVTLRCSPISGHKSVSWYQQVLGQGPQFIFQYYEKEERGRGNFPDRFSARQFPNYSSELNVNALLLGDSALYLCASSSYGSPTQVNTGELFFGEGSRLTVL.